This T cell receptor (beta chain) emerged from a study of radiation and T cells in renal cell carcinoma. V dropped 5 bases and J dropped 4; count of bases not matched to a gene: 5. Germline V gives CDR1 SGHTA, CDR2 FQGTGA. The CDR3 spans 14 residues. Described time point: blood 4 weeks post-SBRT, at nephrectomy. As to treatment: 15 Gy SBRT to primary tumor, nephrectomy 4 weeks later. Method: immunoSEQ multiplex PCR; TCRdb's copy keeps in-frame clones and lacks some. This repertoire shows some 80,000 clones, over 80% found once; its top ten account for 2% to 3%. The V gene is TRBV7-3, the J gene TRBJ1-1; the match to TRBD1 covers 9 bases. This TCR came from a woman aged 60-75 years with renal cell carcinoma. The sample consisted of blood, taken from a patient whose treatment included radiotherapy and nephrectomy. CDR3 in DNA: TGTGCCAGCAGCCCCACAGGGGGCGGCACTGAAGCTTTCTTT. Amino acid sequence: CASSPTGGGTEAFF.